The 5 T cell receptor beta chains below come from one sample, sequenced in a study of lymphopenia after photon versus proton radiotherapy. The data were produced by immunoSEQ multiplex PCR, yet TCRdb's version contains in-frame clones alone and is incomplete. Among nearly 25,000 clones listed, roughly 82% were seen once. The material sequenced was peripheral blood, taken from a patient treated with proton-based radiotherapy. Source of these receptors: a woman between 70 and 85 years old with pancreatic cancer.

The gene calls are TRBV21-1 and TRBJ2-7. TRBV21-1 is a known pseudogene. This CDR3 has 11 residues. CDR3 DNA sequence: TGTGCCAACGTCCCCTCCTACGAGCAGTACTTC. This gives the protein CANVPSYEQYF.

V and J are TRBV6-1 and TRBJ1-2, with D possibly matching TRBD1 (6 bases). CDR1 and CDR2 (germline): MNHNS, SASEGT. The CDR3 consists of 12 residues. V shed 7 bases and J shed 7 bases, with 13 bases lying between them. The CDR3 reads CASKGVDGGYTF. The CDR3, as DNA: TGTGCCAGCAAGGGGGTCGACGGTGGCTACACCTTC.

This chain connects TRBV27 to TRBJ2-1, with TRBD2 matching over 9 bases. V shed 3 bases and J 5 bases; nucleotides not matched to a gene: 11. CDR3 length: 17 residues. Per the germline V gene, CDR1 is MNHEY and CDR2 is SMNVEV (reference sequence). CDR3 loop: CASSFFMAGGSNNEQFF. The CDR3 nucleotides read TGTGCCAGCAGTTTTTTTATGGCGGGAGGGAGTAACAATGAGCAGTTCTTC.

This rearrangement joins TRBV7-9 to TRBJ2-1; D gene unclear. The CDR3 has 16 residues. CDR1 is SEHNR, CDR2 FQNEAQ, per germline (reference sequence). V was cut by 4 bases and J by 0 bases, with 13 bases left in between. The CDR3 is CASSSTAPSSYNEQFF. Here the CDR3 DNA reads TGTGCCAGCAGCTCGACTGCGCCGAGCTCCTACAATGAGCAGTTCTTC.

This clone was counted between two and nine times. The chain couples TRBV5-4 to TRBJ1-2; D is perhaps TRBD1 (5 bases). This CDR3 has 14 amino acids. CDR1 and CDR2 from the germline V gene are SGHNT and YYREEE (reference sequence). V dropped 4 bases and J dropped 5 bases, with 15 bases sitting between them. The CDR3 DNA reads as TGTGCCAGCAGCCAACCAGGGAATTTATATGGCTACACCTTC. Its translation is CASSQPGNLYGYTF.